What follows are 9 T cell receptor beta chains derived from one specimen sequenced in a study of Ad26.COV2.S vaccination and SARS-CoV-2 variants. TCRdb keeps only in-frame clones here, not all; method: immunoSEQ multiplex PCR. The table has some 190,000 clones, around 88% seen once; the top ten hold over 4.5%. The sample was peripheral blood, taken after recovery from COVID-19. Receptors were obtained from a human donor who had recovered from COVID-19.

The V call is TRBV7-9, the J call TRBJ2-7; D is unresolved. CDR1 and CDR2 (germline): SEHNR, FQNEAQ (reference sequence). The V and J ends lost 5 bases and 8 bases respectively, with 16 bases between them. The CDR3 consists of 13 residues. The CDR3 sequence: CASSGESSTKQYF. The CDR3 coding sequence is TGTGCCAGCAGCGGCGAGTCTTCTACGAAGCAGTACTTC.

The chain employs TRBV2 and TRBJ1-2; D gene ambiguous. Germline values: CDR1 SNHLY, CDR2 FYNNEI. The CDR3 covers 14 residues. Trimming removed 2 bases at V and 4 bases at J, with 11 bases between. CDR3 DNA sequence: TGTGCCAGCAGTGAACAACCGGCGGCCTATGGCTACACCTTC. As protein: CASSEQPAAYGYTF.

The chain combines TRBV30 with TRBJ2-7; D not resolved. V was shortened by 8 bases and J by 0 bases, with 11 bases between the two germline ends. The CDR3 contains 12 residues. In germline, CDR1 is GTSNPN, CDR2 SVGIG (reference sequence). CDR3 coding DNA: TGTGCCACCTCTTTGAGCTCCTACGAGCAGTACTTC. This gives the protein CATSLSSYEQYF.

This chain links TRBV19 with TRBJ1-5, with 8 bases matching TRBD1. This CDR3 comprises 16 residues. The ends lost 7 bases at V and 0 bases at J; junction bases unmatched: 8. Germline CDR1 and CDR2: LNHDA and SQIVND (reference sequence). The CDR3 DNA sequence: TGTGCCAGTATCGCCGGGACAGGCTATAGCAATCAGCCCCAGCATTTT. It yields the protein CASIAGTGYSNQPQHF.

This chain uses TRBV6-2 or TRBV6-3 with TRBJ1-5; 11 bases match TRBD1. The CDR3 loop spans 17 amino acids. Losses at the gene ends were 4 bases for V and 0 bases for J; bases not matched to a gene: 5. CDR1 is MNHEY and CDR2 is SVGEGT in the germline V gene. The CDR3 region is CASSWGQGEYSNQPQHF. CDR3 DNA sequence: TGTGCCAGCAGTTGGGGACAGGGGGAATATAGCAATCAGCCCCAGCATTTT.

The chain couples TRBV12-5 to TRBJ2-1; D gene unclear. V shed 0 bases and J shed 3 bases, with 12 bases lying between them. The CDR3 has 16 amino acids. Germline V gives CDR1 LGHNT, CDR2 FRNRAP. This CDR3 is CASGLVGSSGYNEQFF. In nucleotides, the CDR3 is TGTGCTAGTGGTTTGGTTGGTAGCAGTGGCTACAATGAGCAGTTCTTC.

The chain links TRBV2 to TRBJ2-6; 7 bases map to TRBD2. The germline CDR1 and CDR2 sequences are SNHLY and FYNNEI. CDR3 size: 13 residues. J lost 4 bases, V lost 8 bases, and 2 bases had no gene match. CDR3 nucleotides: TGTGCCAGCGTGGGAGGGGGGGCCAACGTCCTGACTTTC. It translates to CASVGGGANVLTF.

The chain has TRBV28 and TRBJ1-1; the D is unclear. With 2 bases removed from V and 5 bases from J, the gap between germline ends came to 6 bases. This CDR3 is built from 12 residues. CDR1 MDHEN and CDR2 SYDVKM come from the germline V gene. The CDR3 bases are TGTGCCAGCAGTTTAGGGAAGACTGAAGCTTTCTTT. This translates into CASSLGKTEAFF.

The chain couples TRBV21-1 to TRBJ1-1. TRBV21-1 is deemed a pseudogene. The CDR3 is made up of 17 amino acids. CDR3 region: CASSRVRGQMERTEAFF. The CDR3 DNA is TGTGCCAGCAGCAGGGTCCGGGGGCAAATGGAGAGGACTGAAGCTTTCTTT.